The following is a TCR beta chain sequence with its context. The antigen remains undetermined. The germline V gene has CDR1 SQVTM and CDR2 ANQGSEA. CDR3 length: 15 amino acids. V was clipped by 7 bases and J by 4 bases; unmatched bases: 10. Expressed TCRB transcripts were sequenced after all isolated RNA was converted to cDNA. Produced via immunoSEQ multiplex PCR; TCRdb's table is partial and in-frame only. Here the sample spans roughly 180,000 clones, 7.5% to 8.5% being singletons. The data were taken from a study of beta chain features in type 1 diabetes. General study points: Among patients with Type 1 diabetes, TCRB CDR3s were moderately but significantly shorter in every one of the four CD4+ subsets.

The receptor's source is a man aged 18 to 30 with type 1 diabetes. Sample: central memory CD4+ T cells from blood. The V gene is TRBV29-1, the J gene TRBJ2-3; TRBD2 matches 11 bases. The DNA of the CDR3 is TGCAGCGGAAGACCCACTAGCGGGAGCGCAGATACGCAGTATTTT. This translates into CSGRPTSGSADTQYF.